This T cell receptor (beta chain) was recorded in a study of CD8 T cells in Susac syndrome. TCR beta sequencing was performed on blood CD8+ and CD4+ T cells. In regard to this clonotype: Its matching antigen is unknown.

A quantity of about 0.45 to 1 ug RNA underwent reverse transcription using random hexamers. TCRdb ran MiXCR on the immunoSEQ multiplex PCR reads and lists one entry per CDR3 protein. Of tens of thousands of distinct CDR3 sequences in the sample, approximately 94% are singletons; the top ten hold about 0.5%. The CDR3 runs 10 residues. Trimming took off 7 bases at V and 6 bases at J, with 7 bases between the two ends. Findings of the study overall: Susac-specific public clones were found in total CD8+ and CD8+ TEMRA repertoires, numbering some 15 and five, respectively.

This receptor was obtained from a human donor with Susac syndrome. This chain joins TRBV12-3 or TRBV12-4 and TRBJ2-7; D not resolved. The sequenced sample was CD8+ T cells from PBMCs. Written as DNA, the CDR3 is TGTGCCAGCACTCGCTTCGAGCAGTACTTC. The encoded protein is CASTRFEQYF.